This T cell receptor beta chain was profiled in a study of blood T cell repertoires in COVID-19. Across the whole study: Collection of acute and convalescent COVID-19 samples took place in the United States, Italy and Spain.

Profiled with immunoSEQ multiplex PCR; TCRdb holds only in-frame clones, not every one. The repertoire holds 200,000 to 250,000 clones, with around 81% as singletons. The length of the CDR3 is 18 residues. The J segment lost 0 bases and the V segment lost 5 bases, leaving 11 bases of the junction unmatched. Looked up from germline, CDR1 is LNHDA and CDR2 is SQIVND (reference sequence). This chain links TRBV19 with TRBJ2-1, with 9 bases that match TRBD2. The sequencing sample was made of peripheral blood. The TCR sequence derives from a woman in her sixties with acute or convalescent COVID-19. The CDR3 protein is CASSSKGAGGSSYNEQFF. The CDR3 DNA is TGTGCCAGTAGTTCCAAGGGAGCGGGGGGCAGCTCCTACAATGAGCAGTTCTTC.